Listed here is a single TCR beta chain. Its antigen is not known. The length of the CDR3 is 13 residues. Germline V gene data show CDR1 as SGHTA and CDR2 as FQGNSA. Trimming shortened V by 2 bases and J by 6 bases, and 7 bases separated the two germline ends. 60 Vbeta and 13 Jbeta primers were used in PCR. In the authors' methods: The count from a later analysis was tens of millions of unique TCR beta chains, about 10 million of them shared. Assay used: immunoSEQ multiplex PCR; TCRdb lists only in-frame clones, some missing. From that table come the V and J calls and clone size; the DNA was used to work out D and trimming. The table includes 100,000 to 150,000 clones, approximately 73% detected once. This sample stems from a study of cytomegalovirus exposure and HLA in healthy donors. Broader study findings: Among the most significant clusters, several appeared linked to common viral pathogens in a later analysis. With DRB1 most and HLA-C fewest, TCR association rates differed between HLA loci in a later analysis. A few V segments could not be told apart, such as TRBV6-2 and TRBV6-3, and were left out.

The sequenced sample was PBMCs. V is TRBV7-2 and J is TRBJ2-2; D gene ambiguous. This TCR came from a man in his sixties in good health and CMV-seropositive. The chain's CDR3 is CASSLRASGELFF. The CDR3 bases are TGTGCCAGCAGCTTACGAGCATCCGGGGAGCTGTTTTTT.